The 4 T cell receptor beta chains given below trace back to one sample, sequenced in a study of blood T cell repertoires in COVID-19. TCRdb's copy holds only in-frame clones and misses some; the assay was immunoSEQ multiplex PCR. Here the sample spans some 270,000 clones, 84% being singletons. The sequencing sample was made of peripheral blood. These receptors came from a woman aged 40 to 55 who had recovered from COVID-19.

The genes are TRBV6-2 or TRBV6-3 and TRBJ1-6; TRBD1 might be the D (5 bases). The CDR3 has 18 residues. Trimming took 2 bases from V and 0 from J, leaving 14 bases between them. Germline CDR1 and CDR2: MNHEY and SVGEGT. The CDR3 here is CASSYDRFTSSYNSPLHF. CDR3 nucleotide sequence: TGTGCCAGCAGTTACGACAGATTTACGAGCTCCTATAATTCACCCCTCCACTTT.

The rearrangement joins TRBV18 to TRBJ2-1; the match to TRBD1 covers 11 bases. J gave up 5 bases and V 7 bases, and 4 bases lay outside the gene matches. The CDR3 consists of 14 residues. Per germline, CDR1 KGHSH and CDR2 LQKENI. The CDR3 DNA sequence: TGTGCCAGCTGGAAGGGACAGGGGGACAATGAGCAGTTCTTC. It encodes CASWKGQGDNEQFF.

V is TRBV6-1 and J is TRBJ2-7; D gene ambiguous. Germline assignment: CDR1 MNHNS and CDR2 SASEGT. The V gene lost 0 bases and the J gene lost 2 bases, with 5 bases spanning the gap. The CDR3 loop spans 13 amino acids. This CDR3 is CASSEAPAYEQYF. CDR3 in DNA: TGTGCCAGCAGTGAAGCGCCGGCCTACGAGCAGTACTTC.

The J gene is TRBJ2-5, the V gene TRBV7-3; D not certain. Germline values: CDR1 SGHTA, CDR2 FQGTGA. V lost 5 bases and J lost 0, with 7 bases in between. The CDR3 runs 13 residues. The chain's CDR3 is CASSRSYQETQYF. DNA for the CDR3: TGTGCCAGCAGCCGGAGTTACCAAGAGACCCAGTACTTC.